The T cell receptor (beta chain) under discussion was sequenced for a study of tumor and adjacent non-tumor tissue in lung cancer. Findings and limits, study-wide: Compared with tumor, normal lung showed significantly lower TCR diversity. Tumor repertoires had a smaller top 100 clone share than normal lung.

This sample's RNA came from whole unsorted tissue. Between August and November 2014, newly diagnosed, chemotherapy-naive lung cancer patients underwent thoracic surgery in China. Per germline, CDR1 SGHTS and CDR2 YDEGEE. CDR3 length: 10 residues. V dropped 3 bases and J dropped 7 bases, with 2 bases sitting between them. A modified ARM-PCR protocol with three rounds of nested PCR amplified TCRbeta. TCRdb re-derived calls from the multiplex PCR reads in MiXCR, one entry per CDR3 protein. Seen here are more than 120,000 distinct CDR3 sequences, roughly 70% observed once, and the top ten hold 18%. Comment on this clonotype: Its antigen is undetermined.

J is TRBJ2-1 and V is TRBV5-8; D remains unclear. The sequencing sample was made of lung tumor tissue. The TCR sequence derives from a man aged 55-75 years with small cell lung cancer. The CDR3 DNA is TGTGCCAGCAGCTGGAATGAGCAGTTCTTC. Residues: CASSWNEQFF.